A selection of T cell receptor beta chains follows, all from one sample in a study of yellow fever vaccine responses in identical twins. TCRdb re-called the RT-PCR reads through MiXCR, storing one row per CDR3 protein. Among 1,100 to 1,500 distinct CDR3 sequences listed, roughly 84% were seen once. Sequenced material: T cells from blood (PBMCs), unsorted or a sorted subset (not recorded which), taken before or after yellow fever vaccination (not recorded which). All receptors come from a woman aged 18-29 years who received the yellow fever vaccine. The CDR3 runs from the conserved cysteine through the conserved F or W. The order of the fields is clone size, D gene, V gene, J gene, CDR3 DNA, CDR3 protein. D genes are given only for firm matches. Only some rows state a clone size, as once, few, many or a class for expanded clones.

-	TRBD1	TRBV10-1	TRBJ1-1	TGCGCCAGCAGTGATGTGCAGGGGGCGAGCACTGAAGCTTTCTTT	CASSDVQGASTEAFF
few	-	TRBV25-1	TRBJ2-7	TGTGCCAGCAGTGAAGAGGACAGCTCCTACGAGCAGTACTTC	CASSEEDSSYEQYF
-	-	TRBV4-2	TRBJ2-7	TGTGCCAGCAGCCAGCTTGGGCCATGGGCCTACGAGCAGTACTTC	CASSQLGPWAYEQYF
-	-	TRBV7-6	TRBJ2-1	TGTGCCAGCAGCTTAGGTAGGGTAACTGAGCAGTTCTTC	CASSLGRVTEQFF
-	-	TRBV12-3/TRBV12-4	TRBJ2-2	TGTGCCAGCAGTTTTTTAGGGGGTGGGAACACCGGGGAGCTGTTTTTT	CASSFLGGGNTGELFF
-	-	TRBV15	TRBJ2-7	TGTGCCACCAGCAGAGAGTTGAACGGATACGAGCAGTACTTC	CATSRELNGYEQYF
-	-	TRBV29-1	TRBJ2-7	TGCAGCGTGGCCCTAAGTCGAGGGTTTGGCGAGCAGTACTTC	CSVALSRGFGEQYF
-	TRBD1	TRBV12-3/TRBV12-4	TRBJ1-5	TGTGCCAGCAGTTCCCTTGCTACAGGGGACAATCAGCCCCAGCATTTT	CASSSLATGDNQPQHF
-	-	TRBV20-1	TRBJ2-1	TGCAGTGCTATAGTACCCGACTTCAATGAGCAGTTCTTC	CSAIVPDFNEQFF
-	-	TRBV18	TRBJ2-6	TGTGCCAGCTCACCACCGGGAGGCTCTGGGGCCAACGTCCTGACTTTC	CASSPPGGSGANVLTF
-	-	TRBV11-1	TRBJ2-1	TGTGCCAGCAGCCGGGCCGGGTTCTACAATGAGCAGTTCTTC	CASSRAGFYNEQFF
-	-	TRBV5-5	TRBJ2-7	TGTGCCAGCAGTCCTCTGATTGGTGCCTACGAGCAGTACTTC	CASSPLIGAYEQYF
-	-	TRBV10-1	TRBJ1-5	TGCGCCAGCAGTGAGTGGGGTAGCGATAGCAATCAGCCCCAGCATTTT	CASSEWGSDSNQPQHF
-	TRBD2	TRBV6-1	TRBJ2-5	TGTGCCAGCACCGAGGGGGTGAGACTAGCGGTACAAGAGACCCAGTACTTC	CASTEGVRLAVQETQYF
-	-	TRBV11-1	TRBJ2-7	TGTGCCAGCAGCACCCCGCTGACAGGGAGGGCCTACGAGCAGTACTTC	CASSTPLTGRAYEQYF
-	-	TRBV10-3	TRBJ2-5	TGTGCCATCAGTGAAGCAGCAGAGACCCAGTACTTC	CAISEAAETQYF
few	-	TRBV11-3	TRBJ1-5	TGTGCCAGCAGCTTAGGTCCCCTCCCAGATCAGCCCCAGCATTTT	CASSLGPLPDQPQHF
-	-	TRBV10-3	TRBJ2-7	TGTGCCATCGGACAGCCGACACTCCTAGACGAGCAGTACTTC	CAIGQPTLLDEQYF
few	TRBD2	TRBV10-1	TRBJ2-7	TGCGCCAGCAGTGATCCAACTAGCGGGGACTACGAGCAGTACTTC	CASSDPTSGDYEQYF
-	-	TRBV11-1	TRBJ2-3	TGTGCCAGCAGCTTAGCTTCTGCAGTTCCAGATACGCAGTATTTT	CASSLASAVPDTQYF
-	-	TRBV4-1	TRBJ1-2	TGCGCCAGCAGCCAATTCCGGACAGTGCCTAACTATGGCTACACCTTC	CASSQFRTVPNYGYTF
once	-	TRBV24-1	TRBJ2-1	TGTGCCACCAGTCCAGGGAGCTCCTACAATGAGCAGTTCTTC	CATSPGSSYNEQFF
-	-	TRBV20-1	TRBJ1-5	TGCAGGGCGGGAACCAGGGAAGGCTATCAGCCCCAGCATTTT	CRAGTREGYQPQHF
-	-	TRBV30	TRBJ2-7	TGTGCCTGGAGAAAGTTCAGGTCGTCCTACGAGCAGTACTTC	CAWRKFRSSYEQYF
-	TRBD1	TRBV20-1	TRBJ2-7	TGCAGTGCTAGAGGGACAGGGGGTCGATACGAGCAGTACTTC	CSARGTGGRYEQYF
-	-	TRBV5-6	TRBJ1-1	TGTGCCAGCAGCTTAGGCCTCACTGAAGCTTTCTTT	CASSLGLTEAFF
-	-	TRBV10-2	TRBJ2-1	TGCGCCAGCAGAGAAACTCCCAATGAGCAGTTCTTC	CASRETPNEQFF
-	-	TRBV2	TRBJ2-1	TGTGCCAGCAGGAGCCGGGAAAACGTGGTGCAGTTCTTC	CASRSRENVVQFF
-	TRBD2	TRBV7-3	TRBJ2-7	TGTGCCAGCAGCTTAGGGACTAGCGACTTATACGAGCAGTACTTC	CASSLGTSDLYEQYF
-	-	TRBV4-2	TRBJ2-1	TGTGCCAGCAGCCAAGCTCTTCAGACATCCTACAATGAGCAGTTCTTC	CASSQALQTSYNEQFF
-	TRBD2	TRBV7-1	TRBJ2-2	TGTGCCAGCAGCTCTTTAGCGGGGGGCCGGTCCGGGGAGCTGTTTTTT	CASSSLAGGRSGELFF
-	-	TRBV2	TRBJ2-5	TGTGCCAGCAGTGTTAACCAAGAGACCCAGTACTTC	CASSVNQETQYF
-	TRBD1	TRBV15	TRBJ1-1	TGTGCCACCAGCAGAGATCCTTGGGGACAGGGGATCACTGAAGCTTTCTTT	CATSRDPWGQGITEAFF
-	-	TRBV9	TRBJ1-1	TGTGCCAGCAGCGTAGGGCAACGGATCTCTGAAGCTTTCTTT	CASSVGQRISEAFF
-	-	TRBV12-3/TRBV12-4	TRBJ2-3	TGTGCCAGCAGCTCAGAACTCTCCAACACAGATACGCAGTATTTT	CASSSELSNTDTQYF
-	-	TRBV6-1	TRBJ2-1	TGTGCCAGCAGGCTCGACTCCTACAATGAGCAGTTCTTC	CASRLDSYNEQFF